These T cell receptor beta chains were read from a single sample in a study of blood T cell repertoires in COVID-19. Assay used: immunoSEQ multiplex PCR; TCRdb lists only in-frame clones, some missing. The table has more than 85,000 clones, nearly 80% seen once; the top ten hold roughly 17%. Material: peripheral blood. These receptors originate from a woman of 80 years or more with active or convalescent COVID-19. CDR3s include the opening cysteine and the closing phenylalanine or tryptophan. The D gene is left open where the match is weak. The listing skips clone size in some rows; elsewhere it reads once, few, many or a size class.

clone_size j_call v_call d_call cdr3_nt cdr3_aa
NA TRBJ1-5 TRBV19 TRBD1 TGTGCCAGTAGTATAGGAACAGGGGGCAATCAGCCCCAGCATTTT CASSIGTGGNQPQHF
NA TRBJ1-2 TRBV9 TRBD1 TGTGCCAGCAGCCCACGACAGGGGGGCTACACCTTC CASSPRQGGYTF
NA TRBJ1-2 TRBV28 NA TGTGCCAGCGGATCTACGAGCGTTAGGTATGGCTACACCTTC CASGSTSVRYGYTF
NA TRBJ2-1 TRBV7-2 NA TGTGCCAGCAGCTTAACCAGGGTTAATGAGCAGTTCTTC CASSLTRVNEQFF
NA TRBJ1-4 TRBV23-1 NA TGCGCCAGCAGTCAATCTCCCACGGGCAGGGGCGACGGGTCTAATGAAAAACTGTTTTTT CASSQSPTGRGDGSNEKLFF
NA TRBJ2-1 TRBV7-8 NA TGTGCCAGCAGCTTAGTTCGGGGTCCACGGCATCTAGAGCAGTTCTTC CASSLVRGPRHLEQFF
once TRBJ1-1 TRBV12-3/TRBV12-4 TRBD1 TGTGCCAGCAACACAGGGGGATACACTGAAGCTTTCTTT CASNTGGYTEAFF
NA TRBJ2-5 TRBV20-1 NA TGCAGTGCTAGTCGGCCTAGTGTAATCCAAGAGACCCAGTACTTC CSASRPSVIQETQYF
NA TRBJ2-7 TRBV2 TRBD2 TGTGCCAGCAGCTTTCGATCCAACCTAGCGGGAGAAGGAGACGAGCAGTACTTC CASSFRSNLAGEGDEQYF
NA TRBJ1-2 TRBV18 NA TGTGCCAGCTCACCACTAGAGTACTCTGGCTACACCTTC CASSPLEYSGYTF
NA TRBJ2-1 TRBV7-2 NA TGTGCCAGCAGCTTCGACCGGGACTTATCCTACAATGAGCAGTTCTTC CASSFDRDLSYNEQFF
NA TRBJ1-5 TRBV2 NA TGTGCCAGCAGTGAATCTGGGCACAATCAGCCCCAGCATTTT CASSESGHNQPQHF
NA TRBJ2-7 TRBV5-4 TRBD2 TGTGCCAGCAGCTTGTCAAGCGGGGGCTCCTACGAGCAGTACTTC CASSLSSGGSYEQYF
NA TRBJ1-2 TRBV29-1 TRBD1 TGCAGCGTGGGCCGGGACAGGAACTATGGCTACACCTTC CSVGRDRNYGYTF
NA TRBJ2-3 TRBV3-1/TRBV3-2 NA TGTGCCAGCAGCCAATTCGCTAGCCCACTGAGGGATACGCAGTATTTT CASSQFASPLRDTQYF
NA TRBJ2-6 TRBV19 TRBD1 TGTGCCAGTACCCGAGGGGGACAGGTAAACTCTGGGGCCAACGTCCTGACTTTC CASTRGGQVNSGANVLTF
NA TRBJ2-3 TRBV6-1 NA TGTGCCAGCAGTGAAGTTCAGGTCACAGATACGCAGTATTTT CASSEVQVTDTQYF
NA TRBJ1-1 TRBV19 NA TGTGCCAGTACCCCCTGGGTGGGAGGCATGAACACTGAAGCTTTCTTT CASTPWVGGMNTEAFF
few TRBJ2-5 TRBV28 TRBD2 TGTGCCAGCAGTTTTTGGGGGGGGAATCAAGAGACCCAGTACTTC CASSFWGGNQETQYF
NA TRBJ2-1 TRBV7-2 NA TGTGCCAGCAGCTTAGACCCCCAGTACAATGAGCAGTTCTTC CASSLDPQYNEQFF
many TRBJ2-1 TRBV19 TRBD2 TGTGCCAGTAAGGCGGGAGTGGAGCAGTTCTTC CASKAGVEQFF
NA TRBJ2-1 TRBV27 TRBD2 TGTGCCAGCAGTATATTTGGGACTACCGTCCGTAATGAGCAGTTCTTC CASSIFGTTVRNEQFF
NA TRBJ2-1 TRBV6-2/TRBV6-3 NA TGTGCCAGCAGTAAAATCCCAGGCTCCGCCGGCAACAATGAGCAGTTCTTC CASSKIPGSAGNNEQFF
once TRBJ1-2 TRBV18 NA TGTGCCAGCTCTCAATCGGTTGGCTATGGCTACACCTTC CASSQSVGYGYTF
NA TRBJ1-2 TRBV7-2 TRBD1 TGTGCCAGCAGCCTCAGGGACAGGACTAACTATGGCTACACCTTC CASSLRDRTNYGYTF
NA TRBJ1-2 TRBV5-8 TRBD1 TGTGCCAGCAGCGCCCCCGGGACAGGGGACGGCTACACCTTC CASSAPGTGDGYTF
NA TRBJ2-6 TRBV5-3 NA TGTGCCAGAAGCGGGGCGCATCCCAACTCTGGGGCCAACGTCCTGACTTTC CARSGAHPNSGANVLTF
once TRBJ2-5 TRBV7-3 TRBD2 TGTGCCAGCAGCTTACGGCCGGGAGGCCAAGAGACCCAGTACTTC CASSLRPGGQETQYF
once TRBJ1-1 TRBV2 NA TGTGCCAGCAGTGCTGACAGGAACACTGAAGCTTTCTTT CASSADRNTEAFF
NA TRBJ2-7 TRBV5-4 TRBD2 TGTGCCAGCAGCGTCCGGACTAGTTACGAGCAGTACTTC CASSVRTSYEQYF
NA TRBJ1-2 TRBV2 TRBD1 TGTGCCAGCAGTTCGGACAGGGCCTATGGCTACACCTTC CASSSDRAYGYTF
NA TRBJ2-7 TRBV12-5 TRBD1 TGTGCTAGTGGTTTCGGGACAGGGATCTACGAGCAGTACTTC CASGFGTGIYEQYF
few TRBJ1-6 TRBV7-3 NA TGTGCCAGCAGCTTGGGGGCTTCCTATAATTCACCCCTCCACTTT CASSLGASYNSPLHF
once TRBJ2-1 TRBV7-9 NA TGTGCCAGCAGCCGGGTTCGGAGCGATGAGCAGTTCTTC CASSRVRSDEQFF
NA TRBJ2-3 TRBV9 TRBD2 TGTGCCAGCAGCGAGAGGGCGGGAGTATCGGCAGATACGCAGTATTTT CASSERAGVSADTQYF
NA TRBJ1-3 TRBV12-3/TRBV12-4 TRBD1 TGTGCCAGCAGTGTAGACAGGGACACCATATATTTT CASSVDRDTIYF
once TRBJ1-5 TRBV7-8 NA TGTGCCAGCAGCTTACTTCGCGGCAATCAGCCCCAGCATTTT CASSLLRGNQPQHF
NA TRBJ1-2 TRBV7-9 TRBD1 TGTGCCAGCAGTTCAAGTGACAGGGGCGATAACTATGGCTACACCTTC CASSSSDRGDNYGYTF
few TRBJ2-1 TRBV7-8 TRBD2 TGTGCCAGCAGCTTAGATGTAGCGGGAGATCATGAGCAGTTCTTC CASSLDVAGDHEQFF
NA TRBJ2-2 TRBV5-4 TRBD2 TGTGCCAGCAGTCCGGGACTAGCGGGAGAGGCCGGGGAGCTGTTTTTT CASSPGLAGEAGELFF
NA TRBJ2-5 TRBV7-2 TRBD2 TGTGCCAGCAGCTTCATATTGGCGGGAGGCACGGAGACCCAGTACTTC CASSFILAGGTETQYF
once TRBJ2-1 TRBV7-9 TRBD2 TGTGCCAGCAGCTTTCTAGGGGGACTAGCGGGAGCCTCCTACAATGAGCAGTTCTTC CASSFLGGLAGASYNEQFF
NA TRBJ1-1 TRBV18 NA TGTGCCAGCTCACCCTCATCGGGGGAGTACACTGAAGCTTTCTTT CASSPSSGEYTEAFF
few TRBJ2-4 TRBV15 NA TGTGCCACCAGCCTCGAACTAGCCAAAAACATTCAGTACTTC CATSLELAKNIQYF
NA TRBJ2-3 TRBV5-1 NA TGCGCCAGCAGCGAACCCCGGGCAGGGGCGCGAACAGATACGCAGTATTTT CASSEPRAGARTDTQYF
NA TRBJ2-1 TRBV9 NA TGTGCCAGCAGCTCTGGACTCCTCGGTGAGCAGTTCTTC CASSSGLLGEQFF
few TRBJ1-6 TRBV10-3 TRBD1 TGTGCCATCAGTGAGGGGACAGGGAGTTCACCCCTCCACTTT CAISEGTGSSPLHF
once TRBJ2-6 TRBV5-1 TRBD2 TGCGCCAGCAGCTTGACTAGCGGGAGGGCCCTTGGGGCCAACGTCCTGACTTTC CASSLTSGRALGANVLTF
few TRBJ1-2 TRBV28 NA TGTGCCAGCAGTTTAGGGCGCCAGCTTGGCTACACCTTC CASSLGRQLGYTF
NA TRBJ1-2 TRBV7-2 NA TGTGCCAGCAGCTTAGGAGGGGGTAACTATGGCTACACCTTC CASSLGGGNYGYTF
NA TRBJ2-1 TRBV5-5 NA TGTGCCAGCAGCACCGGGGTCGACGGGGGCAATGAGCAGTTCTTC CASSTGVDGGNEQFF
NA TRBJ1-2 TRBV7-2 TRBD1 TGTGCCAGCAGCCCAAGGACAGGGGCCCACTATGGCTACACCTTC CASSPRTGAHYGYTF
few TRBJ1-2 TRBV4-1 TRBD1 TGCGCCAGCAGCCAGAGGGACAGGGAAATCTATGGCTACACCTTC CASSQRDREIYGYTF